Each of the 24 T cell receptor beta chains below was sequenced from the same sample in a study of cytomegalovirus exposure and HLA in healthy donors (dated by TCRdb to 2015 to 2018). The protocol used for the library was the immunoSEQ multiplex PCR assay. A mixture of 60 forward primers for TCR Vbeta segments and 13 reverse primers for TCR Jbeta segments was used in the multiplex PCR. The source is immuneACCESS, and TCRdb retained only in-frame sequences with V and J called. Part of the clones is not carried over; for the studies checked, unresolved V genes explain less than half of this, and the remainder is unexplained. Counted in this sample were roughly 59,000 clones; 65% to 70% of them appeared once. The ten largest clonotypes hold about 17% of the sample. Sequencing was done on a sample of PBMCs. These receptors were obtained from a man in his forties in good health and CMV-seropositive.

The chain combines TRBV2 with TRBJ2-1; the D gene is possibly TRBD1 (6 bases). Germline V gene data show CDR1 as SNHLY and CDR2 as FYNNEI. Trimming removed 6 bases from V and 0 bases from J, with 12 bases in between. CDR3 length: 15 residues. The CDR3 nucleotides are TGTGCCAGCAGCCAGGGGCAGGCCTCCTACAATGAGCAGTTCTTC. It specifies CASSQGQASYNEQFF.

This clone was picked up one time. The chain joins TRBV19 to TRBJ2-2; the match to TRBD2 covers 9 bases. Germline CDR1 and CDR2: LNHDA and SQIVND (reference sequence). V shed 3 bases, J shed 2 bases, and the junction held 4 bases outside the gene matches. There are 16 residues in the CDR3. The CDR3: CASSILAGTNTGELFF. Here the CDR3 DNA reads TGTGCCAGTAGTATCCTAGCGGGGACAAACACCGGGGAGCTGTTTTTT.

V usage is TRBV9 and J usage is TRBJ2-7, with 8 bases lining up with TRBD2. The CDR3 runs to 15 residues. V shed 0 bases, J shed 1 base, and the junction held 3 bases outside the gene matches. The germline V gene has CDR1 SGDLS and CDR2 YYNGEE. CDR3 in DNA: TGTGCCAGCAGCGTAGATCCTAGCGGGTCCTACGAGCAGTACTTC. This codes for CASSVDPSGSYEQYF. The variable domain in full, completed from reference TRBV9 and TRBJ2-7, reads DSGVTQTPKHLITATGQRVTLRCSPRSGDLSVYWYQQSLDQGLQFLIQYYNGEERAKGNILERFSAQQFPDLHSELNLSSLELGDSALYFCASSVDPSGSYEQYFGPGTRLTVT.

The chain links TRBV29-1 to TRBJ2-1, with TRBD1 as a possible D gene (5 bases). CDR3 length: 15 amino acids. Trimming shortened V by 4 bases and J by 1 base, and 14 bases separated the two germline ends. Germline V lookup: CDR1 SQVTM, CDR2 ANQGSEA. CDR3 DNA: TGCAGCGTTGTTTACCCAGGGAAGTCCTACAATGAGCAGTTCTTC. Amino acids: CSVVYPGKSYNEQFF.

A single count supports this clone. The V gene is TRBV18, the J gene TRBJ1-6; tentatively, D is TRBD1 (5 bases). This CDR3 spans 13 amino acids. V shed 3 bases and J shed 8 bases, with 8 bases lying between them. Germline assignment: CDR1 KGHSH and CDR2 LQKENI. The CDR3 sequence is CASSPGQDSPLHF. The CDR3, as DNA: TGTGCCAGCTCACCCGGACAAGATTCACCCCTCCACTTT.

This chain connects TRBV11-3 to TRBJ2-5, with D possibly TRBD2 on 6 matching bases. The J call could be wrong; TRBJ2-7 is a better fit for the DNA end. Per the germline V gene, CDR1 is SGHNT and CDR2 is YENEEA. There are 13 residues in the CDR3. CDR3 DNA: TGTGCCAGCAGCTTGGAGGGCCGTAACGAGCAGTACTTC. Its protein is CASSLEGRNEQYF.

The gene calls are TRBV5-1 and TRBJ2-1; D is perhaps TRBD2 (6 bases). The ends were cut back, 2 bases at V and 12 bases at J, with 21 bases in the middle. Germline V gene sequence: CDR1 SGHRS, CDR2 YFSETQ. This CDR3 has 15 residues. The CDR3 sequence: CASSLDGANSGVQFF. Written as DNA, the CDR3 is TGCGCCAGCAGCTTAGACGGAGCCAACTCGGGGGTGCAGTTCTTC.

The V call is TRBV30, the J call TRBJ2-5; a possible D gene is TRBD2 (8 bases). Germline V gene sequence: CDR1 GTSNPN, CDR2 SVGIG (reference sequence). Trimming left V 4 bases short and J 7 bases short, with 25 bases between. The CDR3 contains 16 residues. CDR3 region: CAWIFSGGGASVTQYF. In nucleotides, the CDR3 is TGTGCCTGGATATTTTCGGGAGGGGGCGCTTCAGTGACCCAGTACTTC. Together with reference TRBV30 and TRBJ2-5, the CDR3 gives the full variable domain: SQTIHQWPATLVQPVGSPLSLECTVEGTSNPNLYWYRQAAGRGLQLLFYSVGIGQISSEVPQNLSASRPQDRQFILSSKKLLLSDSGFYLCAWIFSGGGASVTQYFGPGTRLLVL.

The rearrangement links TRBV5-4 to TRBJ2-1; TRBD1 matches at 8 bases. V shed 3 bases and J 2 bases; nucleotides not matched to a gene: 4. The V gene's germline CDR1 is SGHNT and CDR2 YYREEE (reference sequence). There are 15 residues in the CDR3. CDR3 sequence reads: CASSSDRGPYNEQFF. CDR3 sequence (DNA): TGTGCCAGCAGCTCTGACAGGGGACCCTACAATGAGCAGTTCTTC.

This chain connects TRBV4-1 to TRBJ2-2; 8 bases are a match to TRBD1. Germline assignment: CDR1 MGHRA and CDR2 YSYEKL. This CDR3 spans 16 amino acids. With 6 bases clipped from V and 1 base from J, the junction kept 7 bases outside the gene matches. CDR3 bases: TGCGCCAGCAGTAAGAGGGACAGGCAGAACACCGGGGAGCTGTTTTTT. Amino acid sequence: CASSKRDRQNTGELFF.

The genes are TRBV29-1 and TRBJ2-7; 9 nucleotides agree with TRBD1. The CDR3 covers 14 residues. Germline CDR1 reads SQVTM; CDR2 reads ANQGSEA. Trimming cost V 4 bases and J 4 bases; bases outside gene matches: 8. The CDR3 coding sequence is TGCAGCGTTGGCTTTGGGACAGGGATATACGAGCAGTACTTC. Its translation is CSVGFGTGIYEQYF.

This clone appeared a single time. The chain links TRBV13 to TRBJ2-2; D might be TRBD2 (6 bases). Germline CDR1 reads PRHDT; CDR2 reads FYEKMQ (reference sequence). The CDR3 runs to 15 residues. The germline V and J ends were trimmed by 3 bases and 2 bases, with 10 bases remaining between them. In DNA form, the CDR3 reads TGTGCCAGCAGCTTCGGACTATCCAACACCGGGGAGCTGTTTTTT. Protein sequence: CASSFGLSNTGELFF.

CDR3 DNA: TGCGCCAGCAGCCCCCTGGTACTAGCGGCCCGCACAGATACGCAGTATTTT. It specifies CASSPLVLAARTDTQYF. This sequence joins TRBV5-1 and TRBJ2-3; 8 bases are shared with TRBD2. The CDR3 length is 17 residues. V trimming: 4 bases; J trimming: 1 base; junction bases outside the gene matches: 11. Germline values: CDR1 SGHRS, CDR2 YFSETQ.

V and J are TRBV7-2 and TRBJ1-2; TRBD1 agrees at 10 bases. Germline V lookup: CDR1 SGHTA, CDR2 FQGNSA. Trimming removed 5 bases from V and 4 bases from J; junction bases left unmatched: 7. The CDR3 loop spans 15 amino acids. The CDR3: CASSPRQGAGYGYTF. In DNA form, the CDR3 reads TGTGCCAGCAGCCCTCGACAGGGGGCTGGCTATGGCTACACCTTC. Full variable domain (rest looked up from reference TRBV7-2 and TRBJ1-2): GAGVSQSPSNKVTEKGKDVELRCDPISGHTALYWYRQSLGQGLEFLIYFQGNSAPDKSGLPSDRFSAERTGGSVSTLTIQRTQQEDSAVYLCASSPRQGAGYGYTFGSGTRLTVV.

This clone was seen more than once but under ten times. The V gene is TRBV6-1, the J gene TRBJ2-6; D not certain. V was clipped by 6 bases and J by 0 bases, with 9 bases between them. Germline V gene data show CDR1 as MNHNS and CDR2 as SASEGT. There are 15 residues in the CDR3. In DNA, the CDR3 is TGTGCCAGCAGCTACAGTTTCTCTGGGGCCAACGTCCTGACTTTC. Protein sequence: CASSYSFSGANVLTF.

The chain has TRBV14 and TRBJ2-7; TRBD2 agrees at 8 bases. Looked up from germline, CDR1 is SGHDN and CDR2 is FVKESK. The CDR3 loop spans 16 amino acids. After removal of 3 bases from V and 2 bases from J, the junction contained 9 bases not matched to a gene. Here the CDR3 DNA reads TGTGCCAGCAGCCATCTTACTAGCGGATCGCCCTACGAGCAGTACTTC. Amino acid sequence: CASSHLTSGSPYEQYF. Full variable domain (outside the CDR3, taken from reference TRBV14 and TRBJ2-7): EAGVTQFPSHSVIEKGQTVTLRCDPISGHDNLYWYRRVMGKEIKFLLHFVKESKQDESGMPNNRFLAERTGGTYSTLKVQPAELEDSGVYFCASSHLTSGSPYEQYFGPGTRLTVT.

The chain is built from TRBV5-4 and TRBJ2-1; TRBD2 aligns across 10 bases. There are 15 residues in the CDR3. V lost 7 bases and J lost 5; bases outside the gene matches: 9. Germline V CDR1 and CDR2: SGHNT, YYREEE (reference sequence). The CDR3 region has the DNA TGTGCCAGCTCCAAGGGGACTAGCGTTAACAATGAGCAGTTCTTC. It yields the protein CASSKGTSVNNEQFF.

Regarding this clone: Its ends do not fully match the called genes, so a read error is possible. The rearrangement uses TRBV7-9 and TRBJ2-1, with TRBD1 matching over 8 bases. The CDR3 length is 17 residues. CDR1 and CDR2 from the germline V gene are SEHNR and FQNEAQ (reference sequence). The CDR3 loop is CSSSPPVRDRSYNEQFF. As DNA, the CDR3 is TGTTCCAGCAGCCCTCCCGTTAGGGACAGGTCCTACAATGAGCAGTTCTTC.

This chain joins TRBV11-1 and TRBJ2-1; 9 bases fit TRBD1. The CDR3 length is 15 residues. Germline CDR1 SGHAT, CDR2 FQDESV (reference sequence). Trimming took 1 base from V and 8 from J; bases not matched to a gene: 6. CDR3 sequence: CASSLETGGWDEQFF. The DNA for the CDR3 is TGTGCCAGCAGCTTAGAGACAGGGGGGTGGGATGAGCAGTTCTTC.

This chain joins TRBV18 and TRBJ2-7, with 11 bases fitting TRBD2. CDR1 KGHSH and CDR2 LQKENI come from the germline V gene. The CDR3 sequence is 15 residues long. Trimming took 6 bases from V and 3 from J; bases not matched to a gene: 7. The CDR3 DNA reads as TGTGCCAGCTCGCCGTCGACTAGCGGGAACTACGAGCAGTACTTC. Translating gives CASSPSTSGNYEQYF.

CDR3: CASSLGAENEQFF. As DNA, the CDR3 is TGTGCCAGCAGCCTGGGGGCCGAGAATGAGCAGTTCTTC. V gene TRBV7-9 combines with J gene TRBJ2-1; weak D call: TRBD1 (6 bases). The CDR3 totals 13 residues. Germline loops: CDR1 SEHNR, CDR2 FQNEAQ (reference sequence). The germline V and J ends were trimmed by 5 bases and 7 bases, with 12 bases remaining between them.

This sequence joins TRBV7-9 and TRBJ2-1; D is undetermined. Per the germline V gene, CDR1 is SEHNR and CDR2 is FQNEAQ (reference sequence). The CDR3 covers 13 residues. Trimming took 1 base from V and 5 from J, leaving 6 bases between them. The CDR3 nucleotides are TGTGCCAGCAGCTTAGGCCTACACAATGAGCAGTTCTTC. This gives the protein CASSLGLHNEQFF. The full variable domain, completed using reference TRBV7-9 and TRBJ2-1, is DTGVSQNPRHKITKRGQNVTFRCDPISEHNRLYWYRQTLGQGPEFLTYFQNEAQLEKSRLLSDRFSAERPKGSFSTLEIQRTEQGDSAMYLCASSLGLHNEQFFGPGTRLTVL.

This clone was observed a handful of times. CDR3 coding DNA: TGCAGCGTTTTGGGGCCGGCGATGAGCACTGAAGCTTTCTTT. Its translation is CSVLGPAMSTEAFF. This chain uses TRBV29-1 with TRBJ1-1; tentative D call: TRBD1 (5 bases). V dropped 5 bases and J dropped 4 bases, with 17 bases sitting between them. This CDR3 is 14 amino acids long. CDR1 is SQVTM, CDR2 ANQGSEA, per germline.

The chain carries TRBV6-6 and TRBJ2-3; possibly TRBD1 for D (6 bases). Between the trimmed V and J ends, which lost 1 base and 4 bases, there was a span of 6 bases. This CDR3 is built from 13 residues. The germline V gene encodes CDR1 MNHNY and CDR2 SVGAGI (reference sequence). The CDR3 region is CASSYYRADTQYF. In nucleotides, the CDR3 is TGTGCCAGCAGTTACTACAGGGCAGATACGCAGTATTTT.